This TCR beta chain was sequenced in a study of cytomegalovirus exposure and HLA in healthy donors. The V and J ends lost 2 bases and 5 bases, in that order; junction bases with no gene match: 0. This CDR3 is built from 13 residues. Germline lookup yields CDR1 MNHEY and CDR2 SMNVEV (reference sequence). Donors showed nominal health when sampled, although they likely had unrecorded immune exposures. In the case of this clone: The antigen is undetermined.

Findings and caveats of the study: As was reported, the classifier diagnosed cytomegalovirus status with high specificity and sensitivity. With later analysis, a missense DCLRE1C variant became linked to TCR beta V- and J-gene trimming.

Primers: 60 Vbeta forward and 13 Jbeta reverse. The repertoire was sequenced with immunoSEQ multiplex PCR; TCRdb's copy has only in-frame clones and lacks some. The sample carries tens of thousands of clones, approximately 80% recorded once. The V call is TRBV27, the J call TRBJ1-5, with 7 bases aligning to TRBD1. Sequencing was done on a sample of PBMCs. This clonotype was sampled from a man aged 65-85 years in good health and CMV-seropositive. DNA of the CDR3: TGTGCCAGCAGTTTACAGGGGGATCAGCCCCAGCATTTT. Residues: CASSLQGDQPQHF.